These 5 T cell receptor beta chains were all obtained from the same sample, sequenced in a study of blood T cell repertoires in COVID-19. Here immunoSEQ multiplex PCR was the method, and the copy in TCRdb shows in-frame clones only, minus some. This repertoire shows 100,000 to 150,000 clones, around 85% found once; its top ten account for under 3.5%. Sequencing was performed on peripheral blood. The receptor set was obtained from an elderly woman with COVID-19, enrolled during active disease.

The J gene is TRBJ2-1, the V gene TRBV6-2 or TRBV6-3; D is perhaps TRBD2 (5 bases). This CDR3 comprises 15 residues. Germline-derived CDR1 and CDR2 are MNHEY and SVGEGT. V shed 3 bases and J shed 1 base, with 10 bases lying between them. CDR3 nucleotide sequence: TGTGCCAGCAGTTATCTAGCCAGGTCCTACAATGAGCAGTTCTTC. Protein product: CASSYLARSYNEQFF.

The chain combines TRBV7-2 with TRBJ2-7, with 8 bases that match TRBD2. V lost 2 bases to trimming and J lost 2 bases; unmatched junction nucleotides: 5. Germline loops: CDR1 SGHTA, CDR2 FQGNSA. This CDR3 has 15 amino acids. The CDR3: CASSLRSGGPYEQYF. For the CDR3, the DNA is TGTGCCAGCAGCTTACGATCGGGAGGGCCCTACGAGCAGTACTTC.

V gene TRBV3-1 (or the pseudogene TRBV3-2) combines with J gene TRBJ2-7; no clear D. The CDR3 consists of 15 residues. V dropped 4 bases and J dropped 7 bases, with 20 bases sitting between them. Germline loops: CDR1 LGHDT, CDR2 YNNKEL (reference sequence). The chain's CDR3 is CASSLTVPMGREQYF. The CDR3 DNA follows: TGTGCCAGCAGCCTTACAGTCCCGATGGGCCGGGAGCAGTACTTC.

The chain combines TRBV4-2 with TRBJ1-1; D is undetermined. The length of the CDR3 is 17 residues. Germline CDR1 reads LGHNA; CDR2 reads YNFKEQ. V gave up 6 bases and J gave up 1 base, with 21 bases separating them. In nucleotides, the CDR3 is TGTGCCAGCAGAAGAGGCCCAAAAGGAAGCAAGAACACTGAAGCTTTCTTT. Translated, it gives CASRRGPKGSKNTEAFF.

The CDR3 sequence is CAISEVTGSSDTQYF. The CDR3 DNA sequence: TGTGCCATCAGTGAAGTTACAGGGTCGTCAGATACGCAGTATTTT. The V gene is TRBV10-3, the J gene TRBJ2-3; D may be TRBD1 (6 bases). The CDR3 covers 15 residues. Between the trimmed V and J ends, which lost 3 bases and 4 bases, there was a span of 14 bases. The germline V gene has CDR1 ENHRY and CDR2 SYGVKD.